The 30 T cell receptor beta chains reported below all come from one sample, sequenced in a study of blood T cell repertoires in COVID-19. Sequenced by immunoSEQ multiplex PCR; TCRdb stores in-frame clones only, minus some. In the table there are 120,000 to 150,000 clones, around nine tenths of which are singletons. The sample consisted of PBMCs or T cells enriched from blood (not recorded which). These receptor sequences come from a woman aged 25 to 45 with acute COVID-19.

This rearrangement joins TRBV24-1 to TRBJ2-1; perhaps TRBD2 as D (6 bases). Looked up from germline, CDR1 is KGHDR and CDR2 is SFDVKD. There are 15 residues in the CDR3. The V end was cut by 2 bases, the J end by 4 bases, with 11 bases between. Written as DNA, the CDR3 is TGTGCCACCAGTGATTCTGGAGGGAATTACAATGAGCAGTTCTTC. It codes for CATSDSGGNYNEQFF.

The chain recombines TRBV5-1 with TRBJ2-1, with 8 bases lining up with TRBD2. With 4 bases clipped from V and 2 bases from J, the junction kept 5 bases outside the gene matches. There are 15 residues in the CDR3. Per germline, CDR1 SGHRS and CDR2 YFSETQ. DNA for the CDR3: TGCGCCAGCAGCAAAACTAGCGGAGCCTACAATGAGCAGTTCTTC. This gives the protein CASSKTSGAYNEQFF.

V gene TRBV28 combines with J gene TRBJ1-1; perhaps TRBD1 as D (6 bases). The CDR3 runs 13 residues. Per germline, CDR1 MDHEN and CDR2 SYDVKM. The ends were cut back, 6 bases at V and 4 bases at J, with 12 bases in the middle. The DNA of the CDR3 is TGTGCCAGCAGACAGGGCCCGGGCACTGAAGCTTTCTTT. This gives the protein CASRQGPGTEAFF.

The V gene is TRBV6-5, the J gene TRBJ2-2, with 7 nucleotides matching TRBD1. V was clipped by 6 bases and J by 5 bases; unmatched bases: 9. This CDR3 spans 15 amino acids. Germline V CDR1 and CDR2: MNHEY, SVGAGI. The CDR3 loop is CASRTGSHLTGELFF. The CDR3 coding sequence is TGTGCCAGCAGGACAGGGTCCCATTTAACCGGGGAGCTGTTTTTT.

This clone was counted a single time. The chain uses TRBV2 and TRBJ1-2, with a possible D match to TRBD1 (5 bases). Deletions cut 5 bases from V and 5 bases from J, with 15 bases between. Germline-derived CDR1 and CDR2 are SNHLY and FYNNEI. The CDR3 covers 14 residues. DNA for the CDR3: TGTGCCAGCAGTCAGGGAGGTAGTGGATATGGCTACACCTTC. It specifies CASSQGGSGYGYTF.

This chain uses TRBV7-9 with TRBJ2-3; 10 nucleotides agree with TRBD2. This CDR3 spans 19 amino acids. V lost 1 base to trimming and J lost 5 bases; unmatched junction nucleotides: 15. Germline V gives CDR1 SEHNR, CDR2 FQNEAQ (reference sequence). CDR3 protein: CASSLGEGLAGVVEDTQYF. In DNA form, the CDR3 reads TGTGCCAGCAGCTTAGGAGAGGGGCTAGCGGGAGTAGTTGAAGATACGCAGTATTTT.

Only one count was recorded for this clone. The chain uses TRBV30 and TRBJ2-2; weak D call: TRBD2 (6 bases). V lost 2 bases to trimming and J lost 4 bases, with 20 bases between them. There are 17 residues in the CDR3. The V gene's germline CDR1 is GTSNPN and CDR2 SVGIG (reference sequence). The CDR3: CAWSSGARNPGTGELFF. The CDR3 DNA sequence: TGTGCCTGGAGTTCGGGAGCGCGAAACCCTGGCACCGGGGAGCTGTTTTTT.

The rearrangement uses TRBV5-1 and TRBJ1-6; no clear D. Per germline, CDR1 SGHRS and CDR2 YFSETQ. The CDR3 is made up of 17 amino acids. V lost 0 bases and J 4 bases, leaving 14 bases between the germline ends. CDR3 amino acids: CASSLGTVVGYNSPLHF. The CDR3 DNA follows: TGCGCCAGCAGCTTGGGCACGGTAGTCGGGTATAATTCACCCCTCCACTTT.

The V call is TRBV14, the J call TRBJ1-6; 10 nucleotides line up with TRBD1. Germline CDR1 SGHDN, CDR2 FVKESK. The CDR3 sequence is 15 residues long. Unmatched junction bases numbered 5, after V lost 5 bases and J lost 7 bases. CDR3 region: CASSLLGQGNSPLHF. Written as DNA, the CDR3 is TGTGCCAGCAGCTTGTTGGGACAGGGGAATTCACCCCTCCACTTT.

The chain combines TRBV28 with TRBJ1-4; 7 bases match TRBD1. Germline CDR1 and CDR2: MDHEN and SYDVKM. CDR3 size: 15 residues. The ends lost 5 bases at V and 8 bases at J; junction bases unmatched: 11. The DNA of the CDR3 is TGTGCCAGCAGTCAAACGACAGGGATCGGGGAAAAACTGTTTTTT. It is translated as CASSQTTGIGEKLFF.

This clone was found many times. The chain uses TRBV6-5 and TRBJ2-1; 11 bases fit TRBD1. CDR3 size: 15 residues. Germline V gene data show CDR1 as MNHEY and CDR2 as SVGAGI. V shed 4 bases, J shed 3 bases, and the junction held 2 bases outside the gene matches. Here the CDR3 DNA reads TGTGCCAGCAGTTCCGGGACAGGGGGCTACAATGAGCAGTTCTTC. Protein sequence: CASSSGTGGYNEQFF.

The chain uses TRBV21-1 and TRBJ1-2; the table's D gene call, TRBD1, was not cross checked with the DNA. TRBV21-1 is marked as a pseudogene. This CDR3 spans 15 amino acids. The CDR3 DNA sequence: TGTGCCAGCAGCAGCCGCAGACAGGGGGCAGATGGCTACACCTTC. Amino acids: CASSSRRQGADGYTF.

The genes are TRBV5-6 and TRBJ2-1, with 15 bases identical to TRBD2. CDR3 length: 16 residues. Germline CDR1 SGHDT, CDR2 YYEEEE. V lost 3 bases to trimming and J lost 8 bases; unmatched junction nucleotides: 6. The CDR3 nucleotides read TGTGCCAGCAGCTCGAGGACTAGCGGGAGGGCCGATGAGCAGTTCTTC. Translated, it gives CASSSRTSGRADEQFF.

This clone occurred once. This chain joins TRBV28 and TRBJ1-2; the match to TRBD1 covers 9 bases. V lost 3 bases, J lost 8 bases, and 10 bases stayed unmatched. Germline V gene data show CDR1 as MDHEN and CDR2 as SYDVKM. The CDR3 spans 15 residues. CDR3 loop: CASSLLQGAPGGYTF. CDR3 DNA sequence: TGTGCCAGCAGTTTGTTACAGGGGGCGCCTGGGGGCTACACCTTC.

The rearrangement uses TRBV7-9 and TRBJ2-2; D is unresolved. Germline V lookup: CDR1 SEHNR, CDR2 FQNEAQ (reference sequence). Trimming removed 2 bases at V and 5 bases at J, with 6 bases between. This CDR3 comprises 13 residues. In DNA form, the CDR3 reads TGTGCCAGCAGCTTACAGGAAACCGGGGAGCTGTTTTTT. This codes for CASSLQETGELFF.

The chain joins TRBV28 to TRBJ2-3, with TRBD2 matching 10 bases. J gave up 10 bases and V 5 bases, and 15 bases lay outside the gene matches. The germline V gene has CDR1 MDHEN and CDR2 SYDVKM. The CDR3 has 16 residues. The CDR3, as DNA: TGTGCCAGCAGTACCCCTAGCGGGAGTAGCCCCAGGTCGCAGTATTTT. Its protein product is CASSTPSGSSPRSQYF.

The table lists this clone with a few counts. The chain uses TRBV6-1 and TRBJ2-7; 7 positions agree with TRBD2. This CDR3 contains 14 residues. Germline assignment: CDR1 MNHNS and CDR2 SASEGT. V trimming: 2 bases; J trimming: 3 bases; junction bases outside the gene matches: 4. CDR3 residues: CASSELAEGYEQYF. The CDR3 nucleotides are TGTGCCAGCAGTGAACTAGCGGAGGGCTACGAGCAGTACTTC.

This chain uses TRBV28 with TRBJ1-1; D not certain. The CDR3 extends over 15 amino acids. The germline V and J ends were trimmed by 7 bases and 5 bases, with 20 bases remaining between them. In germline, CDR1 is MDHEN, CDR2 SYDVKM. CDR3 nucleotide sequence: TGTGCCAGCATCACCCGAGGGCCCACGGGAACTGAAGCTTTCTTT. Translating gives CASITRGPTGTEAFF.

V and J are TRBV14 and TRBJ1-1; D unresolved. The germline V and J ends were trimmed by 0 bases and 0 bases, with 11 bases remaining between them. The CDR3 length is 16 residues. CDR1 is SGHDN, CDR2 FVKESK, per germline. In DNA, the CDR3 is TGTGCCAGCAGCCAAGATGTTTTGGGCGTGAACACTGAAGCTTTCTTT. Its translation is CASSQDVLGVNTEAFF.

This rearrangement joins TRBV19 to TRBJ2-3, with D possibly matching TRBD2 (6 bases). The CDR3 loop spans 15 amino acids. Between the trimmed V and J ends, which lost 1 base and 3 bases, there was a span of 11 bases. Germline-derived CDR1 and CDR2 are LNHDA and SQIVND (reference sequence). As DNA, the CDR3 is TGTGCCAGTAGTATAGGGACTATGAGGACAGATACGCAGTATTTT. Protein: CASSIGTMRTDTQYF.

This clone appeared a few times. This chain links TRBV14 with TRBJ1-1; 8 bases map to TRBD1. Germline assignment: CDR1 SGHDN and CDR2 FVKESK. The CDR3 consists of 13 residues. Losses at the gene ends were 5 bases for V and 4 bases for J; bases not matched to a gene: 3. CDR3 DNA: TGTGCCAGCAGCTTTGGACAGGGCACTGAAGCTTTCTTT. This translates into CASSFGQGTEAFF.

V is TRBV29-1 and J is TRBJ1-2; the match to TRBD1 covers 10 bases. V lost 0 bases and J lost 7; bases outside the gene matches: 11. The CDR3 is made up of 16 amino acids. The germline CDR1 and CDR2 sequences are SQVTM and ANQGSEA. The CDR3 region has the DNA TGCAGCGTTGAAGATCAGTCTCCGGGACAGGGGTCTGGCTACACCTTC. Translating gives CSVEDQSPGQGSGYTF.

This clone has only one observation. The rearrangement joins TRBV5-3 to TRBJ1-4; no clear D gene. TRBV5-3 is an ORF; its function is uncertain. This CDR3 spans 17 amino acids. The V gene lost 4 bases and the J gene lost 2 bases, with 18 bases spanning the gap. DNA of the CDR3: TGTGCCAGAAGCCATCCCTTCGGGGTTGGGACTAATGAAAAACTGTTTTTT. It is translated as CARSHPFGVGTNEKLFF.

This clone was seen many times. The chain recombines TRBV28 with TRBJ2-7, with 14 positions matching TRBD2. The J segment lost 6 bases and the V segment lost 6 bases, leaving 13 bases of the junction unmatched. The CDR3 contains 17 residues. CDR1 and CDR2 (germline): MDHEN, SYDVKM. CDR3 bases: TGTGCCAGCAGGGGGACTAGCGGGAGCGGTACAAAAGGCGAGCAGTACTTC. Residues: CASRGTSGSGTKGEQYF.

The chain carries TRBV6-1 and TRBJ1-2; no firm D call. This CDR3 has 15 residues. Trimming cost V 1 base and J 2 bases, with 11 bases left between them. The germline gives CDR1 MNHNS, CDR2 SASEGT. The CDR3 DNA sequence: TGTGCCAGCAGTGAAGATGGCGGGAACAACTATGGCTACACCTTC. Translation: CASSEDGGNNYGYTF.

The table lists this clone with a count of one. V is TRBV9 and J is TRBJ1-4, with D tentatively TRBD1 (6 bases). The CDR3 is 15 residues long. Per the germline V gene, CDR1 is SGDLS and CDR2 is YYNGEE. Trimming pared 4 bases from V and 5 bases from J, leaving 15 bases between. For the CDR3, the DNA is TGTGCCAGCAGCCCATACAGGGTAGGGAATGAAAAACTGTTTTTT. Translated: CASSPYRVGNEKLFF.

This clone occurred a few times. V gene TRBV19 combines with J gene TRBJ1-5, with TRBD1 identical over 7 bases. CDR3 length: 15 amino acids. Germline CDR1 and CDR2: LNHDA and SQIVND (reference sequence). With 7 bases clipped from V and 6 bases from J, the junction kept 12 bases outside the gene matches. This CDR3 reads CASTHNRGRGQPQHF. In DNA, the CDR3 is TGTGCCAGTACCCACAACAGGGGTAGAGGTCAGCCCCAGCATTTT.

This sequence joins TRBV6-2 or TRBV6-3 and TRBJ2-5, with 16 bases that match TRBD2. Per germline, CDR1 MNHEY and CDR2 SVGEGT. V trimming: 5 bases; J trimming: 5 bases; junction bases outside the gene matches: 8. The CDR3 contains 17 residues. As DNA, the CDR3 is TGTGCCAGCAGTACCGGGACTAGCGGGAGGGCCGGGGAGACCCAGTACTTC. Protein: CASSTGTSGRAGETQYF.

The CDR3 bases are TGTGCCAGCAGTTACTCAAGCGGGGGAAGCTACGAGCAGTACTTC. Encoded protein: CASSYSSGGSYEQYF. V usage is TRBV6-5 and J usage is TRBJ2-7; 8 positions match TRBD2. Unmatched junction bases numbered 4, after V lost 0 bases and J lost 3 bases. Germline CDR1 and CDR2: MNHEY and SVGAGI. The CDR3 runs to 15 residues.

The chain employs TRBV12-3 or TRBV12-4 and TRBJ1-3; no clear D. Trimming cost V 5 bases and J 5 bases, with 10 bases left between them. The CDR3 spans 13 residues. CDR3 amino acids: CASSGSARNTIYF. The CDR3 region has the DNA TGTGCCAGCAGTGGGAGTGCCAGAAACACCATATATTTT.